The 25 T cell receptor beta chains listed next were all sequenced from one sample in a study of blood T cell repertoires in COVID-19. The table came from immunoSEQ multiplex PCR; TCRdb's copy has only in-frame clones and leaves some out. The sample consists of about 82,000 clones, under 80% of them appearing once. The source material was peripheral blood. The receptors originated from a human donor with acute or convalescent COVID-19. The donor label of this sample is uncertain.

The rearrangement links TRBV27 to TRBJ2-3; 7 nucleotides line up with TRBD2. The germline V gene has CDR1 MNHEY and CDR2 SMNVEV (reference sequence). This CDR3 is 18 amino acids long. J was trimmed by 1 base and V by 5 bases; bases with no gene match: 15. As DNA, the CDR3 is TGTGCCAGCAGTCCCCTAAGCGGGGCTGAATCGGGCACAGATACGCAGTATTTT. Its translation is CASSPLSGAESGTDTQYF.

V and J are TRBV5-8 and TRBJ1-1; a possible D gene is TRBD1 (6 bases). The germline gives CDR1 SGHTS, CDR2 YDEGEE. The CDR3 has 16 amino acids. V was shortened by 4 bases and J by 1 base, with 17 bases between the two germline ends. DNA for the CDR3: TGTGCCAGCAGCAGCTACGGGACAACCCGGAACACTGAAGCTTTCTTT. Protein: CASSSYGTTRNTEAFF.

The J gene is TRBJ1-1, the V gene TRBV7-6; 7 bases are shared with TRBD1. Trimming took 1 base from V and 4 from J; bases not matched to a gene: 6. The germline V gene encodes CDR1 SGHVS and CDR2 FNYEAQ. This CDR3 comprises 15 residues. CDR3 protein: CASSLEKGASTEAFF. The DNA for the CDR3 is TGTGCCAGCAGCTTAGAAAAGGGGGCGAGCACTGAAGCTTTCTTT.

The CDR3 nucleotides read TGTGCCAGCAGCTTGGACTTGGGTAGCGATGAGCAGTTCTTC. Encoded protein: CASSLDLGSDEQFF. This sequence joins TRBV5-6 and TRBJ2-1; D possibly corresponds to TRBD2 (5 bases). The CDR3 sequence is 14 residues long. Trimming stripped 0 bases from V and 8 bases from J, with 12 bases between. Germline V gene data show CDR1 as SGHDT and CDR2 as YYEEEE.

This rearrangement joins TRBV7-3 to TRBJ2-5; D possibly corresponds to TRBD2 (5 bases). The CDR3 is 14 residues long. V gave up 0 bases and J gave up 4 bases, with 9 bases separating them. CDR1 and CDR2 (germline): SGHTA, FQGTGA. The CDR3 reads CASSLTGGAETQYF. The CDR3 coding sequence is TGTGCCAGCAGCTTAACTGGAGGTGCAGAGACCCAGTACTTC.

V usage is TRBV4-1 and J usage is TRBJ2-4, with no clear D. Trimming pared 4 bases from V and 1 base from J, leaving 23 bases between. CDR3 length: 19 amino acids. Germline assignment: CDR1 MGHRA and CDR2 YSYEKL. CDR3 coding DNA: TGCGCCAGCAGCCTGCGCGGCTCGAATGGGTTACGGGCCAAAAACATTCAGTACTTC. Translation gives CASSLRGSNGLRAKNIQYF.

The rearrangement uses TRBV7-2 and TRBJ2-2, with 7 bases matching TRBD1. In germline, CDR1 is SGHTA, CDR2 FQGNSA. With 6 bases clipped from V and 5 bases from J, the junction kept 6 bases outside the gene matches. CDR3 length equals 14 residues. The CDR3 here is CASSWDRPTGELFF. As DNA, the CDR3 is TGTGCCAGCAGTTGGGACAGACCAACCGGGGAGCTGTTTTTT.

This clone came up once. The CDR3: CASSLVAGAFTDTQYF. CDR3 coding DNA: TGTGCCAGCAGCTTGGTAGCGGGGGCCTTCACAGATACGCAGTATTTT. V and J are TRBV5-8 and TRBJ2-3; 9 positions agree with TRBD2. The length of the CDR3 is 16 residues. V was pared by 0 bases and J by 2 bases, with 4 bases of the junction left unmatched. Germline V gene lookup returns CDR1 SGHTS and CDR2 YDEGEE. The full variable domain, in which reference TRBV5-8 and TRBJ2-3 provide the parts outside the CDR3, is EAGVTQSPTHLIKTRGQQATLRCSPISGHTSVYWYQQALGLGLQFLLWYDEGEERNRGNFPPRFSGRQFPNYSSELNVNALELEDSALYLCASSLVAGAFTDTQYFGPGTRLTVL.

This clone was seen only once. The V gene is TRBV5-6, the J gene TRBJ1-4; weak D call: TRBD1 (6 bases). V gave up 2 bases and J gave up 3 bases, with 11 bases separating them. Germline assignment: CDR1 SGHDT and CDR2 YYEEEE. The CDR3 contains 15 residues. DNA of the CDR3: TGTGCCAGCAGCTTCGGGACATCGGCTAATGAAAAACTGTTTTTT. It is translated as CASSFGTSANEKLFF.

CDR3 sequence (DNA): TGTGCCAGCAGCCTGCCCGGACAGGGAAATGAAAAACTGTTTTTT. Translating it yields CASSLPGQGNEKLFF. The chain employs TRBV5-4 and TRBJ1-4; 8 nucleotides align to TRBD1. V was clipped by 4 bases and J by 5 bases; unmatched bases: 7. Germline V lookup: CDR1 SGHNT, CDR2 YYREEE (reference sequence). The CDR3 is 15 residues long.

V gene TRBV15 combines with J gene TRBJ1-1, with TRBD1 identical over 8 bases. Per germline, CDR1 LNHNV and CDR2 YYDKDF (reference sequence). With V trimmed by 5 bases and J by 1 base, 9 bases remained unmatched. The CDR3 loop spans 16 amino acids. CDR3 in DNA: TGTGCCACCAGCCCAACAGGGGGAACTAGGAACACTGAAGCTTTCTTT. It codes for CATSPTGGTRNTEAFF.

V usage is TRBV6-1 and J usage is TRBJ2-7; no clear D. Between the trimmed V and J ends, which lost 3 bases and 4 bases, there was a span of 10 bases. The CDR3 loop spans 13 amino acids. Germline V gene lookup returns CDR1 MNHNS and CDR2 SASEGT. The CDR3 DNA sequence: TGTGCCAGCAGTGAGCCGACACGGTACGAGCAGTACGTC. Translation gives CASSEPTRYEQYV.

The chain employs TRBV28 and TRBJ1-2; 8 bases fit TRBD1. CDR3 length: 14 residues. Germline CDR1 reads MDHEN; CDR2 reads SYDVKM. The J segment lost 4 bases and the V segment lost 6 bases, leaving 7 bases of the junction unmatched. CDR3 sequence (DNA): TGTGCCAGCAGCCCCAGGGGGCGATCCTATGGCTACACCTTC. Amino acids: CASSPRGRSYGYTF.

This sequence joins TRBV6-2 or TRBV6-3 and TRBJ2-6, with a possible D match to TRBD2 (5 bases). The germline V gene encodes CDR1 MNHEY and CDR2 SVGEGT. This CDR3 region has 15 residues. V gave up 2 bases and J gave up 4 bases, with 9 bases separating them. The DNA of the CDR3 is TGTGCCAGCAGTTACCCTACGGGGGGGGCCAACGTCCTGACTTTC. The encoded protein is CASSYPTGGANVLTF.

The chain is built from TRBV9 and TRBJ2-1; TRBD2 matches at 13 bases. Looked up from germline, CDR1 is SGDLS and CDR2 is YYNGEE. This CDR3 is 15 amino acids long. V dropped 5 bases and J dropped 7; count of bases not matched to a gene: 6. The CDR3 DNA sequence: TGTGCCAGCAGTCGTAGGGGACTAGCGGGGAATGAGCAGTTCTTC. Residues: CASSRRGLAGNEQFF. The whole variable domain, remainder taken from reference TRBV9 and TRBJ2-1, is DSGVTQTPKHLITATGQRVTLRCSPRSGDLSVYWYQQSLDQGLQFLIQYYNGEERAKGNILERFSAQQFPDLHSELNLSSLELGDSALYFCASSRRGLAGNEQFFGPGTRLTVL.

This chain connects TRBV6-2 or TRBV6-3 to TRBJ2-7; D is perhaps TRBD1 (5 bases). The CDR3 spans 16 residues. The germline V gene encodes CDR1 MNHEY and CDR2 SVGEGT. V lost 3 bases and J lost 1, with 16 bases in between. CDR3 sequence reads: CASSYPLQAQSYEQYF. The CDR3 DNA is TGTGCCAGCAGTTATCCCCTACAGGCCCAATCCTACGAGCAGTACTTC.

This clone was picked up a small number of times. CDR3 region: CASGLVPAGAVDGYTF. CDR3 nucleotides: TGTGCTAGTGGTTTGGTACCTGCAGGGGCGGTTGATGGCTACACCTTC. The chain combines TRBV12-5 with TRBJ1-2, with TRBD1 as a possible D gene (6 bases). The V gene's germline CDR1 is LGHNT and CDR2 FRNRAP. CDR3 length: 16 amino acids. V shed 0 bases and J shed 6 bases, with 17 bases lying between them.

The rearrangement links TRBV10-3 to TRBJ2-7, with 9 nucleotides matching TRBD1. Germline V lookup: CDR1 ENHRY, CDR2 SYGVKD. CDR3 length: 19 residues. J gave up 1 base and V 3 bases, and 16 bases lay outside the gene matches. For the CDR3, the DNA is TGTGCCATCAGTGATTCCGGAACCGACAGGGGGGAAGGGTCCTACGAGCAGTACGTC. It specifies CAISDSGTDRGEGSYEQYV.

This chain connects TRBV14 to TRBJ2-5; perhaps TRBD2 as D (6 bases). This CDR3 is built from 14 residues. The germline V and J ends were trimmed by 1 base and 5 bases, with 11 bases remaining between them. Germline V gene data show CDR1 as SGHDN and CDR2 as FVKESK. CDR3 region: CASSQAREGETQYF. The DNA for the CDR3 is TGTGCCAGCAGCCAAGCGCGGGAAGGGGAGACCCAGTACTTC.

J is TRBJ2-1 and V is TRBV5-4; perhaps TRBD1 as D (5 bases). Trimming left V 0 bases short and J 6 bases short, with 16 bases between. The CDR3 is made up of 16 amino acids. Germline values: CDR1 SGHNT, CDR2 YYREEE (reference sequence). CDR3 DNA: TGTGCCAGCAGCTTGGCCTACAGGAACTCAGGCAATGAGCAGTTCTTC. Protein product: CASSLAYRNSGNEQFF.

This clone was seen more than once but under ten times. The CDR3 loop reads CASGSGNLLTDTQYF. Here the CDR3 DNA reads TGTGCCAGCGGTAGCGGGAACCTTCTCACAGATACGCAGTATTTT. V gene TRBV7-6 combines with J gene TRBJ2-3; 8 bases align to TRBD2. The CDR3 loop spans 15 amino acids. CDR1 is SGHVS and CDR2 is FNYEAQ in the germline V gene. Losses at the gene ends were 8 bases for V and 2 bases for J; bases not matched to a gene: 9.

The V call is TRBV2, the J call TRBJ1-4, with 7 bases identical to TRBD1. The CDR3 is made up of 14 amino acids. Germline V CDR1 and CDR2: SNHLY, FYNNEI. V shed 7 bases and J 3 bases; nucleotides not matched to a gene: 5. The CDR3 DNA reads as TGTGCCAGCATGGGACAGCGGGCTAATGAAAAACTGTTTTTT. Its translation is CASMGQRANEKLFF. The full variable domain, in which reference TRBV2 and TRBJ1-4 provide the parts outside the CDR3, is EPEVTQTPSHQVTQMGQEVILRCVPISNHLYFYWYRQILGQKVEFLVSFYNNEISEKSEIFDDQFSVERPDGSNFTLKIRSTKLEDSAMYFCASMGQRANEKLFFGSGTQLSVL.

The CDR3 sequence: CASSSPYNEQFF. For the CDR3, the DNA is TGTGCCAGCAGCTCCCCTTACAATGAGCAGTTCTTC. The genes are TRBV7-9 and TRBJ2-1; no clear D gene. Trimming left V 4 bases short and J 4 bases short, with 5 bases between. Per germline, CDR1 SEHNR and CDR2 FQNEAQ (reference sequence). This CDR3 has 12 residues.

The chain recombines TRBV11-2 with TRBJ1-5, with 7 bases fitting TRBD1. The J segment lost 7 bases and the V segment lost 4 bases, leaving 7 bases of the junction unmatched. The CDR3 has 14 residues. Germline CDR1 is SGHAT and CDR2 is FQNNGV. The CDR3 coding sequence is TGTGCCAGCAGCTATGGGGTAGGGGGCCAGCCCCAGCATTTT. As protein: CASSYGVGGQPQHF.

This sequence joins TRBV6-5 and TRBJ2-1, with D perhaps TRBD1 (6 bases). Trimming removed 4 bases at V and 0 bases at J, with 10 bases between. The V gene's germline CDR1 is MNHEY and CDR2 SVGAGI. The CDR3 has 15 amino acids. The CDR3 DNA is TGTGCCAGCAGTTTCGACAGGAGCTCCTACAATGAGCAGTTCTTC. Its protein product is CASSFDRSSYNEQFF.